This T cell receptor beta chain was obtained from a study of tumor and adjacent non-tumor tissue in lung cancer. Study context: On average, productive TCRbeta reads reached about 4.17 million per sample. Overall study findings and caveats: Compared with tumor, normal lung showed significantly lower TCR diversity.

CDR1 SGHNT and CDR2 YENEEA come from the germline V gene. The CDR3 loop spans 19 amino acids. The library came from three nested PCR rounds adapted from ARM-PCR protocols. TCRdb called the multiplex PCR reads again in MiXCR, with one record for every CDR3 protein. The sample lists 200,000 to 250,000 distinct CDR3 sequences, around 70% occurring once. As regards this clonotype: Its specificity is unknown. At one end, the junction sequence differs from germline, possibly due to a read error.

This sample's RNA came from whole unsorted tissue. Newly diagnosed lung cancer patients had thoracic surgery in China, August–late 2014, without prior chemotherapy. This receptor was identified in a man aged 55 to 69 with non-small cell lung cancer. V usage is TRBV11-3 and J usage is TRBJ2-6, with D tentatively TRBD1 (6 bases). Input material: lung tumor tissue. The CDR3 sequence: CASSFNGTRARAGVNVLTF. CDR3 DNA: TGTGCCAGCAGTTTTAACGGGACAAGGGCACGGGCTGGGGTCAACGTCCTGACTTTC. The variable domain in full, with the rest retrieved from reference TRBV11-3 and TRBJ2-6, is EAGVVQSPRYKIIEKKQPVAFWCNPISGHNTLYWYLQNLGQGPELLIRYENEEAVDDSQLPKDRFSAERLKGVDSTLKIQPAELGDSAVYLCASSFNGTRARAGVNVLTFGAGSRLTVL.